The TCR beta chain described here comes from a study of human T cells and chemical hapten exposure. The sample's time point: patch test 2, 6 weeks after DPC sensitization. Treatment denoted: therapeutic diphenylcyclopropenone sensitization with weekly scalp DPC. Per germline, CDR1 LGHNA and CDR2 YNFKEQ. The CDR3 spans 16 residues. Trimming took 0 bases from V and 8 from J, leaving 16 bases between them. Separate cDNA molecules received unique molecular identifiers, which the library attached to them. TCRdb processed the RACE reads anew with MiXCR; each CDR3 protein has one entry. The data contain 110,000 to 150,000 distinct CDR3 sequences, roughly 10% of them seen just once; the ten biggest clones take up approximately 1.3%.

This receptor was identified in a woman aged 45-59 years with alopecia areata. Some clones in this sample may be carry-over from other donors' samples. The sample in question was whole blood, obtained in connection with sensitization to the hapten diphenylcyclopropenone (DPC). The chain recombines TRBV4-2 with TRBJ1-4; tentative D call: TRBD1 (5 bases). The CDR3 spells CASSQDIGAGGEKLFF. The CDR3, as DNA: TGTGCCAGCAGCCAAGATATCGGGGCGGGAGGGGAAAAACTGTTTTTT.